Listed below are T cell receptor beta chains from one sample, sequenced in a study of T and B cells in COVID-19 patients. MiXCR, applied by TCRdb to the multiplex PCR reads, yields one record per CDR3 protein. The repertoire consists of 20,000 or so distinct CDR3 sequences, with 35% to 40% occurring once and the leading ten covering 16%. The sequenced sample consisted of blood. All receptors derive from a human donor with active COVID-19. CDR3s include the opening cysteine and the closing phenylalanine or tryptophan. D genes are given only for firm matches. Clone size is not always given. Where it is, it says once, few, many or a class for expanded clones.

CDR3nt: TGTGCCAGCAGTTTAACAGGACTCTATTTGGATACGCAGTATTTT; CDR3aa: CASSLTGLYLDTQYF; abundance: NA; d_gene: NA; v_gene: TRBV27; j_gene: TRBJ2-3
CDR3nt: TGTGCCAGCACTTCTAGCGGGGGTTTCAGCAGGTCCTACGAGCAGTACTTC; CDR3aa: CASTSSGGFSRSYEQYF; abundance: few; d_gene: TRBD2; v_gene: TRBV6-1; j_gene: TRBJ2-7
CDR3nt: TGTGCCACCAGTGAGGACAGCACAGATACGCAGTATTTT; CDR3aa: CATSEDSTDTQYF; abundance: few; d_gene: NA; v_gene: TRBV24-1; j_gene: TRBJ2-3
CDR3nt: TGTGCCAGCAGTGACTCGGGGGGGGTCGCGCCCCAGCATTTT; CDR3aa: CASSDSGGVAPQHF; abundance: few; d_gene: NA; v_gene: TRBV6-4; j_gene: TRBJ1-5
CDR3nt: TGTGCCAGTAGTATAGCAGCAAAGACAGGGGGCGCGTACGAGCAGTACTTC; CDR3aa: CASSIAAKTGGAYEQYF; abundance: once; d_gene: TRBD1; v_gene: TRBV19; j_gene: TRBJ2-7
CDR3nt: TGTGCCAGTAGTTTGGGACAGTACAATGAGCAGTTCTTC; CDR3aa: CASSLGQYNEQFF; abundance: medium-sized; d_gene: TRBD1; v_gene: TRBV19; j_gene: TRBJ2-1
CDR3nt: TGTGCCAGCAGCTTGCCAGGGACTGGGGCCAACGTCCTGACTTTC; CDR3aa: CASSLPGTGANVLTF; abundance: few; d_gene: NA; v_gene: TRBV13; j_gene: TRBJ2-6
CDR3nt: TGCAGTGCTGGAGATCAAGGCAGGGGACGCTACGAGCAGTACTTC; CDR3aa: CSAGDQGRGRYEQYF; abundance: NA; d_gene: NA; v_gene: TRBV20-1; j_gene: TRBJ2-7
CDR3nt: TGTGCCAGCAGCCGAATTTGGGGAACCGGGGGGGGGGCTTCTGAAGCTTTCTTT; CDR3aa: CASSRIWGTGGGASEAFF; abundance: NA; d_gene: NA; v_gene: TRBV13; j_gene: TRBJ1-1
CDR3nt: TGTGCCAGCGGCGATCTTGGCTTACCGAATGAGCAGTTCTTC; CDR3aa: CASGDLGLPNEQFF; abundance: few; d_gene: NA; v_gene: TRBV6-5; j_gene: TRBJ2-1
CDR3nt: TGTGCCAGCAGCTCTCCTAGCGGGGGGTGGGAGACCCAGTACTTC; CDR3aa: CASSSPSGGWETQYF; abundance: NA; d_gene: TRBD2; v_gene: TRBV5-4; j_gene: TRBJ2-5
CDR3nt: TGTGCCACCAGAGGGAACTATGGCTACACCTTC; CDR3aa: CATRGNYGYTF; abundance: NA; d_gene: NA; v_gene: TRBV24-1; j_gene: TRBJ1-2
CDR3nt: TGTGCCAGCAGTTTAGCAGATACGCAGTATTTT; CDR3aa: CASSLADTQYF; abundance: medium-sized; d_gene: NA; v_gene: TRBV27; j_gene: TRBJ2-3
CDR3nt: TGTGCCAGTAGAATCGGTAATACGGTGAACACTGAAGCTTTCTTT; CDR3aa: CASRIGNTVNTEAFF; abundance: medium-sized; d_gene: NA; v_gene: TRBV19; j_gene: TRBJ1-1
CDR3nt: TGTGCCAGCATCGCGAGGGGCTATGGCTACACCTTC; CDR3aa: CASIARGYGYTF; abundance: NA; d_gene: NA; v_gene: TRBV7-9; j_gene: TRBJ1-2
CDR3nt: TGTGCCAGCAGCCCGCGGACTAGCGGGGGGAGTAATGAGCAGTTCTTC; CDR3aa: CASSPRTSGGSNEQFF; abundance: NA; d_gene: TRBD2; v_gene: TRBV7-6; j_gene: TRBJ2-1
CDR3nt: TGTGCCAGTAGTATCTCCCCGGGGGCAAGCACTGAAGCTTTCTTT; CDR3aa: CASSISPGASTEAFF; abundance: NA; d_gene: NA; v_gene: TRBV19; j_gene: TRBJ1-1
CDR3nt: TGTGCCATCAGTCATGGTGGAGGACAGCCCCAGCATTTT; CDR3aa: CAISHGGGQPQHF; abundance: NA; d_gene: NA; v_gene: TRBV10-3; j_gene: TRBJ1-5
CDR3nt: TGTGCCATCACCAAGGGGGGTGAGCAGTTCTTC; CDR3aa: CAITKGGEQFF; abundance: NA; d_gene: NA; v_gene: TRBV10-3; j_gene: TRBJ2-1
CDR3nt: TGTGCCAGCAGTGAGACACCGTGGAGGGGGGGTAGAGATACGCAGTATTTT; CDR3aa: CASSETPWRGGRDTQYF; abundance: NA; d_gene: NA; v_gene: TRBV6-1; j_gene: TRBJ2-3
CDR3nt: TGTGCCAGTAGTAATGTAGATTCACCCCTCCACTTT; CDR3aa: CASSNVDSPLHF; abundance: medium-sized; d_gene: NA; v_gene: TRBV19; j_gene: TRBJ1-6
CDR3nt: TGTGCCAGCAGCCGGACTAGCGGGGGAACAGATACGCAGTATTTT; CDR3aa: CASSRTSGGTDTQYF; abundance: few; d_gene: TRBD2; v_gene: TRBV6-2/TRBV6-3; j_gene: TRBJ2-3
CDR3nt: TGTGCCAGCAGTTATGCCTACAGGGAGAAAGATACGCAGTATTTT; CDR3aa: CASSYAYREKDTQYF; abundance: NA; d_gene: NA; v_gene: TRBV6-5; j_gene: TRBJ2-3
CDR3nt: TGCAGCGGTGGGACAGGGGCCGGGGAGCTGTTTTTT; CDR3aa: CSGGTGAGELFF; abundance: NA; d_gene: TRBD1; v_gene: TRBV29-1; j_gene: TRBJ2-2
CDR3nt: TGTGCCAGCTCACCACCAACAGGGGAACATGGCTACACCTTC; CDR3aa: CASSPPTGEHGYTF; abundance: NA; d_gene: TRBD1; v_gene: TRBV18; j_gene: TRBJ1-2
CDR3nt: TGCAGCGTTGAGTCAGGGAACTATGGCTACACCTTC; CDR3aa: CSVESGNYGYTF; abundance: medium-sized; d_gene: NA; v_gene: TRBV29-1; j_gene: TRBJ1-2
CDR3nt: TGCAGTGCTCCTAGGGGGGGGGTGAGCACAGATACGCAGTATTTT; CDR3aa: CSAPRGGVSTDTQYF; abundance: few; d_gene: NA; v_gene: TRBV20-1; j_gene: TRBJ2-3
CDR3nt: TGTGCCACCGGGACAGGGGATAACACCGGGGAGCTGTTTTTT; CDR3aa: CATGTGDNTGELFF; abundance: NA; d_gene: TRBD1; v_gene: TRBV10-3; j_gene: TRBJ2-2